These 27 T cell receptor beta chains were sequenced from one sample in a study of T-cell reconstitution after alpha-beta-depleted transplantation in children. Construction of the TCRbeta library involved unique molecular identifiers. One entry per CDR3 protein results from TCRdb running MiXCR on the PCR reads. The table includes about 980,000 distinct CDR3 sequences, about 29% detected once. Here the sequenced sample was PBMCs, mostly from graft donor cells, taken 360 days after TCRalphabeta/CD19-depleted stem cell transplant. The receptors come from a boy under two years old who had a stem cell transplant for SCID, so the T cells may come from the graft donor.

This clonotype was counted between two and nine times. The V and J genes are TRBV4-1 and TRBJ2-2; TRBD1 matches 7 bases. The CDR3 is 16 residues long. Trimming cost V 2 bases and J 5 bases; bases outside gene matches: 8. Germline V lookup: CDR1 MGHRA, CDR2 YSYEKL. The CDR3 here is CASSQSTGRVTGELFF. The DNA for the CDR3 is TGCGCCAGCAGCCAATCGACAGGGCGGGTAACCGGGGAGCTGTTTTTT.

The CDR3 sequence is CATSRGDRGSTDTQYF. As DNA, the CDR3 is TGTGCCACCAGCAGGGGGGACAGGGGGAGCACAGATACGCAGTATTTT. The genes are TRBV15 and TRBJ2-3; 11 bases line up with TRBD1. Per germline, CDR1 LNHNV and CDR2 YYDKDF (reference sequence). The length of the CDR3 is 16 residues. V dropped 3 bases and J dropped 0; count of bases not matched to a gene: 2.

The gene calls are TRBV30 and TRBJ1-5; no reliable D call. The CDR3 runs to 16 residues. With 0 bases removed from V and 2 bases from J, the gap between germline ends came to 14 bases. CDR1 and CDR2 (germline): GTSNPN, SVGIG (reference sequence). The CDR3 bases are TGTGCCTGGAGTGTAGGAGCCGAACGGCGCAATCAGCCCCAGCATTTT. As protein: CAWSVGAERRNQPQHF.

The rearrangement uses TRBV5-1 and TRBJ2-3; D is possibly TRBD1 or TRBD2 (5 bases each). CDR3 length: 14 residues. Germline CDR1 and CDR2: SGHRS and YFSETQ. Deletions cut 5 bases from V and 3 bases from J, with 13 bases between. CDR3 sequence: CASSPSWGTDTQYF. The CDR3 region has the DNA TGCGCCAGCAGTCCATCCTGGGGGACAGATACGCAGTATTTT.

V usage is TRBV6-2 or TRBV6-3 and J usage is TRBJ1-5; unclear D gene. Germline CDR1 reads MNHEY; CDR2 reads SVGEGT. Trimming shortened V by 5 bases and J by 7 bases, and 12 bases separated the two germline ends. This CDR3 is built from 13 residues. The CDR3 nucleotides are TGTGCCAGCAGTAAAACACCGGGCCAGCCCCAGCATTTT. Translation: CASSKTPGQPQHF.

This clonotype was detected ten times or more. The V call is TRBV12-3 or TRBV12-4, the J call TRBJ1-1, with D unresolved. V was trimmed by 5 bases and J by 3 bases, leaving 4 bases between them. The CDR3 covers 11 residues. CDR3: CASSRYTEAFF. The CDR3 nucleotides are TGTGCCAGCAGTCGCTACACTGAAGCTTTCTTT.

This clonotype was seen more than once but under ten times. The chain combines TRBV5-1 with TRBJ2-3; no clear D gene. The CDR3 consists of 18 residues. The germline gives CDR1 SGHRS, CDR2 YFSETQ. V was clipped by 2 bases and J by 2 bases, with 21 bases between them. The CDR3 loop is CASSFAKTLGSHTDTQYF. In nucleotides, the CDR3 is TGCGCCAGCAGCTTTGCTAAGACCCTGGGGTCCCACACAGATACGCAGTATTTT.

This clonotype was seen a handful of times. The gene calls are TRBV29-1 and TRBJ2-3, with 8 bases aligning to TRBD2. V lost 4 bases, J lost 4 bases, and 7 bases stayed unmatched. This CDR3 comprises 14 residues. The V gene's germline CDR1 is SQVTM and CDR2 ANQGSEA. The CDR3 sequence: CSVAILAEADTQYF. In nucleotides, the CDR3 is TGCAGCGTTGCCATACTAGCGGAAGCAGATACGCAGTATTTT.

This clonotype was observed once. CDR3 in amino acids: CASSFWAGGHNQPQHF. The CDR3 DNA reads as TGTGCCAGCAGTTTTTGGGCAGGGGGCCACAATCAGCCCCAGCATTTT. The V and J genes are TRBV12-3 or TRBV12-4 and TRBJ1-5; 8 bases match TRBD1. The CDR3 is 16 amino acids. The V gene end was trimmed by 3 bases and the J gene end by 3 bases; junction bases not matched to a gene: 7.

This clonotype was seen only a few times. The rearrangement uses TRBV6-5 and TRBJ2-7; 7 positions agree with TRBD1. J was trimmed by 0 bases and V by 2 bases; bases with no gene match: 4. The CDR3 loop spans 15 amino acids. The germline V gene has CDR1 MNHEY and CDR2 SVGAGI. CDR3 bases: TGTGCCAGCAGTTACCTCCGGACAGGCTCCTACGAGCAGTACTTC. Translation gives CASSYLRTGSYEQYF.

This clonotype was seen a few times. The rearrangement joins TRBV5-5 to TRBJ2-7; the D gene is possibly TRBD1 (5 bases). The CDR3 loop spans 15 amino acids. Germline CDR1 is SGHKS and CDR2 is YYEKEE (reference sequence). Trimming stripped 6 bases from V and 2 bases from J, with 18 bases between. CDR3 sequence: CASTRRQGVAYEQYF. CDR3 DNA sequence: TGTGCCAGCACCCGGCGGCAGGGTGTTGCCTACGAGCAGTACTTC.

CDR3: CASSPGQNQETQYF. The DNA for the CDR3 is TGTGCCAGCAGTCCGGGACAGAACCAAGAGACCCAGTACTTC. The chain links TRBV12-3 or TRBV12-4 to TRBJ2-5; 7 positions match TRBD1. The CDR3 length is 14 residues. V shed 5 bases, J shed 0 bases, and the junction held 3 bases outside the gene matches.

This clonotype came up many times. The chain has TRBV12-3 or TRBV12-4 and TRBJ2-7; D perhaps matches TRBD2 (6 bases). V was shortened by 1 base and J by 3 bases, with 13 bases between the two germline ends. The CDR3 is 15 residues long. The CDR3 loop reads CASSLGGGVLYEQYF. The DNA of the CDR3 is TGTGCCAGCAGTTTAGGGGGCGGGGTGCTCTACGAGCAGTACTTC.

The chain combines TRBV3-1 with TRBJ2-1; possibly TRBD1 for D (6 bases). V lost 3 bases and J lost 4, with 13 bases in between. The V gene's germline CDR1 is LGHDT and CDR2 YNNKEL (reference sequence). This CDR3 has 15 residues. CDR3 DNA sequence: TGTGCCAGCAGCCAGGTGGCAGGGGCATACAATGAGCAGTTCTTC. Its translation: CASSQVAGAYNEQFF.

The chain combines TRBV11-2 with TRBJ1-4; TRBD1 is a possible D gene (5 bases). V lost 0 bases to trimming and J lost 5 bases, with 16 bases between them. CDR1 is SGHAT and CDR2 is FQNNGV in the germline V gene. The CDR3 extends over 17 amino acids. CDR3 residues: CASSLDRAGVRNEKLFF. CDR3 DNA sequence: TGTGCCAGCAGCTTAGATCGAGCGGGGGTGAGGAATGAAAAACTGTTTTTT.

This clonotype was seen a handful of times. The chain combines TRBV20-1 with TRBJ2-7; weak D call: TRBD1 (6 bases). The CDR3 is made up of 14 amino acids. Germline CDR1 reads DFQATT; CDR2 reads SNEGSKA (reference sequence). Deletions cut 0 bases from V and 5 bases from J, with 14 bases between. The CDR3: CSARDRRTAHEQYF. The CDR3 DNA is TGCAGTGCTAGAGACCGGAGGACAGCCCACGAGCAGTACTTC.

This clonotype was observed a handful of times. The gene calls are TRBV5-1 and TRBJ2-1; 7 nucleotides line up with TRBD2. The CDR3 length is 13 residues. Germline V CDR1 and CDR2: SGHRS, YFSETQ. V was pared by 4 bases and J by 6 bases, with 4 bases of the junction left unmatched. The CDR3 loop is CASSPTSSNEQFF. CDR3 sequence (DNA): TGCGCCAGCAGCCCGACTAGCTCCAATGAGCAGTTCTTC.

This clonotype showed up just a few times. The chain couples TRBV29-1 to TRBJ1-6; 7 bases are shared with TRBD1. This CDR3 is 13 amino acids long. The V gene end was trimmed by 6 bases and the J gene end by 10 bases; junction bases not matched to a gene: 9. Per germline, CDR1 SQVTM and CDR2 ANQGSEA. CDR3 coding DNA: TGCAGCGTGGGGACAGCCCTTAACTCACCCCTCCACTTT. This encodes CSVGTALNSPLHF.

V is TRBV5-1 and J is TRBJ1-5, with D hard to call. V was trimmed by 0 bases and J by 2 bases, leaving 9 bases between them. The CDR3 is made up of 15 amino acids. The V gene's germline CDR1 is SGHRS and CDR2 YFSETQ. CDR3 loop: CASSLEPWGNQPQHF. CDR3 in DNA: TGCGCCAGCAGCTTGGAACCGTGGGGCAATCAGCCCCAGCATTTT.

The chain has TRBV4-1 and TRBJ1-1, with D possibly TRBD1 on 6 matching bases. Germline CDR1 is MGHRA and CDR2 is YSYEKL. Trimming cost V 1 base and J 10 bases, with 13 bases left between them. The CDR3 totals 13 residues. The CDR3, as DNA: TGCGCCAGCAGCCAAGGCGGGGGGCGCGGAGCTTTCTTT. This gives the protein CASSQGGGRGAFF.

This clonotype was picked up a small number of times. V is TRBV5-6 and J is TRBJ2-5; D possibly corresponds to TRBD1 (6 bases). The CDR3 sequence is 14 residues long. Trimming took 4 bases from V and 1 from J, leaving 11 bases between them. Germline CDR1 reads SGHDT; CDR2 reads YYEEEE. This CDR3 is CASSVQGFQETQYF. The CDR3 bases are TGTGCCAGCAGCGTTCAGGGGTTCCAAGAGACCCAGTACTTC.

There are a few counts of this clonotype. The chain joins TRBV6-1 to TRBJ1-2; D perhaps matches TRBD1 (5 bases). Germline-derived CDR1 and CDR2 are MNHNS and SASEGT. The CDR3 is 15 residues long. The germline V and J ends were trimmed by 6 bases and 1 base, with 15 bases remaining between them. The CDR3 spells CASRAQGAGNYGYTF. The DNA of the CDR3 is TGTGCCAGCAGGGCCCAGGGAGCGGGTAACTATGGCTACACCTTC.

The gene calls are TRBV5-1 and TRBJ1-4, with a weak D call TRBD1 (6 bases). The V end was cut by 4 bases, the J end by 4 bases, with 14 bases between. Germline CDR1 is SGHRS and CDR2 is YFSETQ. The CDR3 consists of 15 residues. CDR3 sequence: CASSNGGAVNEKLFF. In DNA form, the CDR3 reads TGCGCCAGCAGCAACGGGGGCGCGGTTAATGAAAAACTGTTTTTT. The whole variable domain, filled in from reference TRBV5-1 and TRBJ1-4, reads KAGVTQTPRYLIKTRGQQVTLSCSPISGHRSVSWYQQTPGQGLQFLFEYFSETQRNKGNFPGRFSGRQFSNSRSEMNVSTLELGDSALYLCASSNGGAVNEKLFFGSGTQLSVL.

The rearrangement links TRBV29-1 to TRBJ2-1; TRBD2 agrees at 9 bases. V was pared by 1 base and J by 2 bases, with 12 bases of the junction left unmatched. The CDR3 runs 18 residues. The V gene's germline CDR1 is SQVTM and CDR2 ANQGSEA. The CDR3 nucleotides are TGCAGCGTTGAAGTACTTTTAGCGGGGGTGTCCCCCTACAATGAGCAGTTCTTC. It encodes CSVEVLLAGVSPYNEQFF.

This chain links TRBV5-1 with TRBJ2-5; no firm D call. The germline V and J ends were trimmed by 2 bases and 9 bases, with 20 bases remaining between them. From germline, CDR1 is SGHRS and CDR2 YFSETQ. This CDR3 contains 15 residues. The chain's CDR3 is CASSFPGPEGLAQYF. The CDR3 nucleotides read TGCGCCAGCAGCTTCCCGGGCCCTGAAGGTTTGGCCCAGTACTTC.

V and J are TRBV12-3 or TRBV12-4 and TRBJ1-2; possible D gene TRBD1, 5 bases. Trimming pared 1 base from V and 8 bases from J, leaving 11 bases between. CDR3 size: 13 residues. The CDR3 loop reads CASSLGGRQGYTF. As DNA, the CDR3 is TGTGCCAGCAGTTTAGGGGGCAGGCAGGGCTACACCTTC.

Only a few counts were recorded for this clonotype. The CDR3 sequence is CASSHDRTNQPQHF. For the CDR3, the DNA is TGTGCCAGCAGCCACGACAGAACTAATCAGCCCCAGCATTTT. The J gene is TRBJ1-5, the V gene TRBV6-2 or TRBV6-3, with D possibly being TRBD1 (5 bases). V was pared by 6 bases and J by 4 bases, with 13 bases between. CDR1 and CDR2 (germline): MNHEY, SVGEGT. The CDR3 has 14 amino acids.